The rows below give T cell receptor beta chains drawn from one sample of a study of vaccination and CD4 T cells after COVID-19. Their antigen targets remain unknown. In TCRdb, the PCR reads were re-called with MiXCR into one record per CDR3 protein. The table has around 21,000 distinct CDR3 sequences, around 52% seen once. Sequenced sample: CD4+ T cells from blood, cultured in vitro. The receptor set was obtained from a human donor who had recovered from COVID-19. Each CDR3 is given with its conserved first and last residue. Some rows mark clone size as missing; the rest say once, few, many or name a class of expanded clone.

>TRBV25-1|-|TRBJ2-2
CASTGRVNSNTGELFF
>TRBV30|-|TRBJ1-2
CAWSYPDRGRGYGYTF
>TRBV6-1|-|TRBJ2-3
CASSSTGIDTDTQYF
>TRBV7-7|few|TRBJ2-2
CASSPRARAGELFF
>TRBV19|-|TRBJ1-1
CASILTGPTLLSLDTEAFF
>TRBV12-3/TRBV12-4|few|TRBJ1-5
CASSLGQNQPQHF
>TRBV11-2|-|TRBJ1-5
CASSLERNQPQHF
>TRBV7-2|few|TRBJ1-3
CASSLATGLGGNTIYF
>TRBV7-8|few|TRBJ2-1
CASSLALVQFF
>TRBV20-1|-|TRBJ1-4
CSASETPGEKLFF
>TRBV6-1|-|TRBJ2-1
CASRAGLAAYNEQFF
>TRBV10-2|few|TRBJ1-5
CASSEGIRDRVSNQPQHF
>TRBV20-1|few|TRBJ1-4
CSASAGADEKLFF
>TRBV6-1|-|TRBJ1-5
CASSVGGESNQPQHF
>TRBV11-2|-|TRBJ1-6
CASSFSGDNSPLHF
>TRBV6-1|-|TRBJ1-6
CASRIRSLSTGINSPLHF
>TRBV20-1|-|TRBJ1-5
CSAPEGGKSNQPQHF
>TRBV24-1|few|TRBJ1-2
CATSDSDRVYGYTF
>TRBV11-2|-|TRBJ2-7
CASTYRAGGRYEQYF
>TRBV25-1|-|TRBJ2-2
CASSGVGSLTGELFF
>TRBV20-1|once|TRBJ2-3
CSASVRTDTQYF
>TRBV19|few|TRBJ1-6
CASSIDRYNSPLHF
>TRBV5-1|-|TRBJ1-2
CASSLGTGTNYGYTF
>TRBV6-1|few|TRBJ1-6
CATSQGPDSPLHF
>TRBV7-2|-|TRBJ1-2
CASSPGTLPGDGGYTF
>TRBV5-4|-|TRBJ2-6
CASSLGGTGANVLTF
>TRBV6-5|-|TRBJ1-3
CASSYSGAVSGNTIYF
>TRBV6-1|once|TRBJ1-2
CASSEAIYGYTF
>TRBV20-1|-|TRBJ1-1
CSARETGRDTEAFF
>TRBV15|-|TRBJ2-4
CATSRADSSLAKNIQYF
>TRBV30|medium-sized|TRBJ1-5
CAWSVKGWSNQPQHF
>TRBV6-1|-|TRBJ2-5
CASRNRGETQYF
>TRBV19|-|TRBJ2-1
CASSIGGTINEQFF
>TRBV6-5|few|TRBJ1-1
CASSYLRAVEAFF
>TRBV7-2|-|TRBJ1-1
CASSGRLLNTEAFF
>TRBV20-1|-|TRBJ1-1
CSARDPTGGTEAFF
>TRBV28|-|TRBJ2-7
CASSLTITYEQYF